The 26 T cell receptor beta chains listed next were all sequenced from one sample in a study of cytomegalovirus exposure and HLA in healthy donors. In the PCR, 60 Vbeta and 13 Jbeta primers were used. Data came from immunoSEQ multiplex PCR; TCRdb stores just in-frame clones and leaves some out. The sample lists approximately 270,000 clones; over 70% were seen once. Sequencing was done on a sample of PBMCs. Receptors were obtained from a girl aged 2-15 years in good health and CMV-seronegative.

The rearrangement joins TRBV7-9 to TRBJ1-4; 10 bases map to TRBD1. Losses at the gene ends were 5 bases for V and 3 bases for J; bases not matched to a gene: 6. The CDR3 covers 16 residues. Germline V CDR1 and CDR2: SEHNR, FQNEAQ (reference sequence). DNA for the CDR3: TGTGCCAGCAGCGGGGACAGGGGAATGTCTAATGAAAAACTGTTTTTT. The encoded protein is CASSGDRGMSNEKLFF.

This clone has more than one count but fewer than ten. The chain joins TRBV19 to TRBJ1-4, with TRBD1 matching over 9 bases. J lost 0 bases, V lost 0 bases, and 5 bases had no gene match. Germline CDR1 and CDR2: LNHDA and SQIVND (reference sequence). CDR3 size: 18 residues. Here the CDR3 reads CASSIEAGTGTTNEKLFF. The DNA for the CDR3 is TGTGCCAGTAGTATAGAAGCCGGGACAGGGACAACTAATGAAAAACTGTTTTTT.

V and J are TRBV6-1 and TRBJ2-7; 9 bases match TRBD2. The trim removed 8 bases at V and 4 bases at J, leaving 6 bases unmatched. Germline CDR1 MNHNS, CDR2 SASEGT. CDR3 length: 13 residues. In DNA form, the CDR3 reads TGTGCCAGCGGGGCTAGCGGGAAATACGAGCAGTACTTC. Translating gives CASGASGKYEQYF.

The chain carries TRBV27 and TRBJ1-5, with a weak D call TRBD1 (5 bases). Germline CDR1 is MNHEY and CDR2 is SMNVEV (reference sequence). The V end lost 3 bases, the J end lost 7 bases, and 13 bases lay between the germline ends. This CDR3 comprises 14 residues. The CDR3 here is CASSLGSGRQPQHF. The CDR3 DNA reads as TGTGCCAGCAGTTTGGGGTCAGGGAGGCAGCCCCAGCATTTT.

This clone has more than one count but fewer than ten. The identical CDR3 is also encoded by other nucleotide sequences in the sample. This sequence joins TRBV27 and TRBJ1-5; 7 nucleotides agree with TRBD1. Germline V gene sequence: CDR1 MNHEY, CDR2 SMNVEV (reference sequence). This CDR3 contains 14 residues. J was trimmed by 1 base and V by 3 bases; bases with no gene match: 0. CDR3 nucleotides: TGTGCCAGCAGTTTGACAGGGAGCAATCAGCCCCAGCATTTT. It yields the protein CASSLTGSNQPQHF.

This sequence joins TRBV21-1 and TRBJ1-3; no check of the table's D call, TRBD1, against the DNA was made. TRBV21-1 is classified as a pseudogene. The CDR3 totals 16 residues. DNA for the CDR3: TGTGCCAGCCGGGTTTCGGAGACAGGGGCTGGAAACACCATATATTTT. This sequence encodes CASRVSETGAGNTIYF.

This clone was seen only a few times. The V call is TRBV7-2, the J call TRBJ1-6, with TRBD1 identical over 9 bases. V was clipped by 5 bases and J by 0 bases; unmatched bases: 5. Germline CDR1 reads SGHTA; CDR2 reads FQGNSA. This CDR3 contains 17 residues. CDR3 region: CASSPGQGISYNSPLHF. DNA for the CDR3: TGTGCCAGCAGCCCCGGACAGGGGATCTCCTATAATTCACCCCTCCACTTT.

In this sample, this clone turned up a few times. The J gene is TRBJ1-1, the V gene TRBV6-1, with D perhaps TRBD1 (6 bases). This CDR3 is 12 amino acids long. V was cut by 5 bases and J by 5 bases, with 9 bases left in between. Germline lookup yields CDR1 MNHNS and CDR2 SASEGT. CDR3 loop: CASSTRGTEAFF. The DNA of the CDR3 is TGTGCCAGCAGTACAAGGGGGACTGAAGCTTTCTTT.

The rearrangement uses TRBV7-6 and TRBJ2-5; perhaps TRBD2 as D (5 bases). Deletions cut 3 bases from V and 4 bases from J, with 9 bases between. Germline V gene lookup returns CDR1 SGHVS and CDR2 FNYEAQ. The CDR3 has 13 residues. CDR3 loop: CASSLAGGETQYF. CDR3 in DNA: TGTGCCAGCAGCTTGGCGGGCGGAGAGACCCAGTACTTC.

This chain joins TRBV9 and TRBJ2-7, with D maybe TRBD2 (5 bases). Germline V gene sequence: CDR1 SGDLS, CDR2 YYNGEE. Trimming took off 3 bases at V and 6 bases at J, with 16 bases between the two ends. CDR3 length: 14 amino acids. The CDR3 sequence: CASSEEVRGSEQYF. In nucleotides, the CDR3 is TGTGCCAGCAGCGAGGAGGTGAGAGGCAGCGAGCAGTACTTC.

The CDR3 sequence: CASSRTGDTEAFF. CDR3 nucleotides: TGTGCCAGCTCACGAACAGGGGACACTGAAGCTTTCTTT. This chain joins TRBV18 and TRBJ1-1, with 7 nucleotides matching TRBD1. In germline, CDR1 is KGHSH, CDR2 LQKENI. V lost 4 bases to trimming and J lost 3 bases; unmatched junction nucleotides: 2. The CDR3 consists of 13 residues.

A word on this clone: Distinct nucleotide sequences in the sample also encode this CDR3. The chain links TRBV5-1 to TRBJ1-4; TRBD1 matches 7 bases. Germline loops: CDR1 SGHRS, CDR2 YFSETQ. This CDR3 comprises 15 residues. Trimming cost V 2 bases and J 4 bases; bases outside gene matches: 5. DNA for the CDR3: TGCGCCAGCAGCTTAGGACAGGTCGTTAATGAAAAACTGTTTTTT. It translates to CASSLGQVVNEKLFF.

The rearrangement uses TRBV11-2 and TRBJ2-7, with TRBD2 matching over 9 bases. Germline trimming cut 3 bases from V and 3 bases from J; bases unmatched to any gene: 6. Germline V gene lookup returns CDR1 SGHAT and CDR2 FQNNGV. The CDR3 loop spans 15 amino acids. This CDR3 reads CASSFGGLAGYEQYF. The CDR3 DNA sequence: TGTGCCAGCAGCTTCGGGGGACTAGCCGGCTACGAGCAGTACTTC.

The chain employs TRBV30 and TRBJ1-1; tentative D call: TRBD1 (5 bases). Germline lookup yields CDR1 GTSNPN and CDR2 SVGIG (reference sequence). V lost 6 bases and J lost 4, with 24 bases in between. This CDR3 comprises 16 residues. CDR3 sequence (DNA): TGTGCCTGCCGTGGGGCACGGATTATATCCGTCACTGAAGCTTTCTTT. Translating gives CACRGARIISVTEAFF.

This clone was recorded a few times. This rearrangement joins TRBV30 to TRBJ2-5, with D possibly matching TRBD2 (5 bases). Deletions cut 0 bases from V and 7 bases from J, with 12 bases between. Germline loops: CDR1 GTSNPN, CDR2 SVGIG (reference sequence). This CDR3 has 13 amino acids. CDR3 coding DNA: TGTGCCTGGAGTGTACGGGAAAGTGGGACCCAGTACTTC. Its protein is CAWSVRESGTQYF. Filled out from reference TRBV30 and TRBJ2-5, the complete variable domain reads SQTIHQWPATLVQPVGSPLSLECTVEGTSNPNLYWYRQAAGRGLQLLFYSVGIGQISSEVPQNLSASRPQDRQFILSSKKLLLSDSGFYLCAWSVRESGTQYFGPGTRLLVL.

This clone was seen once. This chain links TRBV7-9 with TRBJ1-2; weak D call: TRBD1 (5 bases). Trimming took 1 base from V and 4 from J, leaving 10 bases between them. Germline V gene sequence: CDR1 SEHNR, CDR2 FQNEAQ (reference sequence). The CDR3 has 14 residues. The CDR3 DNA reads TGTGCCAGCAGCTTAGAACAGGCCCCCTATGGCTACACCTTC. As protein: CASSLEQAPYGYTF.

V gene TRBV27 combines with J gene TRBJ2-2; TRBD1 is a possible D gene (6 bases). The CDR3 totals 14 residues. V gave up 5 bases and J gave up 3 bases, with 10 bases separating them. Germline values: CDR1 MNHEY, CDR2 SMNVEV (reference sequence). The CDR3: CASSPTGYTGELFF. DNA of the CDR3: TGTGCCAGCAGTCCCACAGGGTACACCGGGGAGCTGTTTTTT.

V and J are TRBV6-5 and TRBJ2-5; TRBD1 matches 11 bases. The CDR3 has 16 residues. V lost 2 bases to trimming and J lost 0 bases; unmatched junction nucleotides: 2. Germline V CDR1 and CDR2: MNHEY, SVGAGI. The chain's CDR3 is CASSYGTGGYQETQYF. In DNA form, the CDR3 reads TGTGCCAGCAGTTACGGGACAGGGGGTTACCAAGAGACCCAGTACTTC.

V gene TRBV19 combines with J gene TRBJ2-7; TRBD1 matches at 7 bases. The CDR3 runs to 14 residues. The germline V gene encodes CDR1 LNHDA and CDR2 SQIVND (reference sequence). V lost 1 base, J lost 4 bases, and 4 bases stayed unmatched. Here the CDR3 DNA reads TGTGCCAGTAGTATAGGGGACAGAAGTTACGAGCAGTACTTC. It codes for CASSIGDRSYEQYF.

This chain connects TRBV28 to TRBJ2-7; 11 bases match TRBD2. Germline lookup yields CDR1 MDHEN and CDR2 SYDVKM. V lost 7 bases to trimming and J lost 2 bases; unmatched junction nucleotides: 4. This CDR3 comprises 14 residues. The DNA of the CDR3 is TGTGCCAGCACCATTAGCGGGAGGGCCTACGAGCAGTACTTC. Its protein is CASTISGRAYEQYF.

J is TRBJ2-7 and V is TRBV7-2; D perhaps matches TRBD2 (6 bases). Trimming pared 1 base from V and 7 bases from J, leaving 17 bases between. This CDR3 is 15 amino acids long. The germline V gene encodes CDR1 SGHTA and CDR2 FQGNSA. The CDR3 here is CASSLEVTGVGEQYF. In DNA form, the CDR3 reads TGTGCCAGCAGCTTAGAGGTCACGGGGGTCGGGGAGCAGTACTTC.

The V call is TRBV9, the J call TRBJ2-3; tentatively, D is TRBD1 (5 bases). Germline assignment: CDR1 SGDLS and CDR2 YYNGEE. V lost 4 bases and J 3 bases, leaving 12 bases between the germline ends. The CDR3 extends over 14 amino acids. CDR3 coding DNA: TGTGCCAGCAGCCCCCAACAGGTGACAGATACGCAGTATTTT. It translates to CASSPQQVTDTQYF.

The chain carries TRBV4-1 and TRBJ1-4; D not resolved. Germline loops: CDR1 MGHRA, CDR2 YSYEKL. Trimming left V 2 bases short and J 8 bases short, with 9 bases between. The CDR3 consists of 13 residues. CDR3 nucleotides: TGCGCCAGCAGCCAACTTGCGAGAGAAAAACTGTTTTTT. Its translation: CASSQLAREKLFF.

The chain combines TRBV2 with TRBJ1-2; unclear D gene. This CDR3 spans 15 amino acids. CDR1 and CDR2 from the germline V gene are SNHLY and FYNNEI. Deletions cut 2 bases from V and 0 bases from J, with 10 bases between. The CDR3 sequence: CASSESPFPNYGYTF. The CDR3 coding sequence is TGTGCCAGCAGTGAAAGCCCCTTTCCTAACTATGGCTACACCTTC.

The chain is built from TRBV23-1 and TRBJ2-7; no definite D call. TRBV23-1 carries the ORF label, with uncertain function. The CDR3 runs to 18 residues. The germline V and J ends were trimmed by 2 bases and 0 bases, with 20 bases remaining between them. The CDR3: CASSQTPVRSSGSYEQYF. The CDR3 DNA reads TGCGCCAGCAGTCAAACCCCGGTTCGGAGTAGTGGCTCCTACGAGCAGTACTTC.

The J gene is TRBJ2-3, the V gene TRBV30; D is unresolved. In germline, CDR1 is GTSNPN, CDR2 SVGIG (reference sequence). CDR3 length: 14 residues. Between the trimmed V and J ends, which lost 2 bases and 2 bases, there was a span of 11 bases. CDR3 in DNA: TGTGCCTGGAGTTATGGGCGCTCCACAGATACGCAGTATTTT. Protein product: CAWSYGRSTDTQYF.